This is a list of T cell receptor beta chains from one sample in a study of blood T cell repertoires in COVID-19. Data came from immunoSEQ multiplex PCR; TCRdb stores just in-frame clones and leaves some out. This table holds 80,000 or so clones, 91% found once. Sequencing was done on a sample of peripheral blood. Receptors originate from a woman aged 50 to 60 in a cohort sampled during active COVID-19. Each CDR3 is given with its conserved first and last residue. Fields, in order: V gene, D gene, J gene, clone size, CDR3 DNA, CDR3 protein. The D gene is left open where the match is weak. Size values are once, few and many counts, or a class for expanded clones, and some rows have none.

TRBV7-8,-,TRBJ2-2,-,TGTGCCAGCAGCCTCGATAAGGGGCGAACCGGGGAGCTGTTTTTT,CASSLDKGRTGELFF
TRBV4-1,TRBD1,TRBJ1-4,-,TGCGCCAGCAGGGGGATGACAGGGGTGGGTGAAAAACTGTTTTTT,CASRGMTGVGEKLFF
TRBV5-4,-,TRBJ2-1,-,TGTGCCAGCAGCGATGCAAGCGACTACAATGAGCAGTTCTTC,CASSDASDYNEQFF
TRBV30,-,TRBJ1-6,-,TGTGCCTGGAAATCTCAGGGGATTTCACCCCTCCACTTT,CAWKSQGISPLHF
TRBV6-5,TRBD1,TRBJ2-7,-,TGTGCCAGCAGTTACTTGACAGGGGGCCACGAGCAGTACTTC,CASSYLTGGHEQYF
TRBV7-9,TRBD2,TRBJ2-7,-,TGTGCCAGCAGCTTAACCCGGACTAGCGGGAGTTACGAGCAGTACTTC,CASSLTRTSGSYEQYF
TRBV18,TRBD2,TRBJ2-1,-,TGTGCCAGCTCACCAAGGGCTAGCGGGATTAGCTCCTACAATGAGCAGTTCTTC,CASSPRASGISSYNEQFF
TRBV28,TRBD1,TRBJ1-3,-,TGTGCCAGCAGTACCCCCAGGGACAGGAGATTGGAAAACACCATATATTTT,CASSTPRDRRLENTIYF
TRBV5-1,-,TRBJ2-2,-,TGCGCCAGCAGCCGGAGCGGCCCCACGGGAACCGGGGAGCTGTTTTTT,CASSRSGPTGTGELFF
TRBV14,-,TRBJ2-7,-,TGTGCCAGCAGCCAAGGGACGGGATTAGGGACCTACGAGCAGTACTTC,CASSQGTGLGTYEQYF
TRBV5-1,-,TRBJ2-1,-,TGCGCCAGCAGCCCAGACAGGCCCGGATACAATGAGCAGTTCTTC,CASSPDRPGYNEQFF
TRBV20-1,TRBD1,TRBJ1-4,-,TGCAGTGCTAGTAGGAGGACAGGGGGCGGAACTAATGAAAAACTGTTTTTT,CSASRRTGGGTNEKLFF
TRBV5-6,-,TRBJ2-7,-,TGTGCCAGCAGCTTGGCCCAGGGAGGCTACGAGCAGTACTTC,CASSLAQGGYEQYF
TRBV28,TRBD1,TRBJ1-1,-,TGTGCCAGCAGTACGAACAGGGGGAAATTGAACACTGAAGCTTTCTTT,CASSTNRGKLNTEAFF
TRBV5-1,-,TRBJ1-6,-,TGCGCCAGCAGCTTTGAAGACACGCGTTATAATTCACCCCTCCACTTT,CASSFEDTRYNSPLHF
TRBV19,TRBD1,TRBJ1-1,-,TGTGCCAGTAGTATAGAGGACAGGGATTGGGGCACTGAAGCTTTCTTT,CASSIEDRDWGTEAFF
TRBV4-1,-,TRBJ2-1,few,TGCGCCAGCACCCGGGCCGACGGGATAAGGAGGGGCAATGAGCAGTTCTTC,CASTRADGIRRGNEQFF
TRBV10-3,-,TRBJ1-1,-,TGTGCCATCAGTCCGCAGGGGTCAAGCGCCACTGAAGCTTTCTTT,CAISPQGSSATEAFF
TRBV30,-,TRBJ2-7,-,TGTGCCTGGAGGCGCCTGCCCTACGAGCAGTACTTC,CAWRRLPYEQYF
TRBV30,-,TRBJ2-7,-,TGTGCCGTTGGGAGGTCCTACGAGCAGTACTTC,CAVGRSYEQYF
TRBV6-5,-,TRBJ2-7,-,TGTGCCAGCAGTTACACTTTTGGGGGCGGCGAGCAGTACTTC,CASSYTFGGGEQYF
TRBV7-9,-,TRBJ1-4,-,TGTGCCAGCAGCGGGACTATACGGCATGAAAAACTGTTTTTT,CASSGTIRHEKLFF